This TCR beta chain comes out of a study of Graves' ophthalmopathy and Graves' hyperthyroidism. Study-level results: Blood also held most thyroid clonotypes expanded above 0.001 frequency.

The TCR beta CDR3 regions underwent amplification from RNA transcripts. The workflow started with a first-round RT-PCR run with HTBI primers and then moved on to a second-round multiplex PCR. In TCRdb, the multiplex PCR reads were re-called with MiXCR into one record per CDR3 protein. The repertoire consists of 500,000 to 700,000 distinct CDR3 sequences, with 22% occurring once and the leading ten covering roughly 6.9%. The CDR3 spans 14 residues. V dropped 5 bases and J dropped 8; count of bases not matched to a gene: 11. This clonotype was observed at least ten times. The antigen is unknown. The rearrangement joins TRBV12-3 or TRBV12-4 to TRBJ1-2, with 7 bases fitting TRBD1. Sequencing used peripheral blood. The TCR sequence derives from a woman aged 18-29 years with stable Graves' hyperthyroidism. Some clones in this sample may be carry-over from other donors' samples. The CDR3 protein is CASSEQGLLRGYTF. For the CDR3, the DNA is TGTGCCAGCAGTGAACAGGGGCTCCTCAGGGGCTACACCTTC.